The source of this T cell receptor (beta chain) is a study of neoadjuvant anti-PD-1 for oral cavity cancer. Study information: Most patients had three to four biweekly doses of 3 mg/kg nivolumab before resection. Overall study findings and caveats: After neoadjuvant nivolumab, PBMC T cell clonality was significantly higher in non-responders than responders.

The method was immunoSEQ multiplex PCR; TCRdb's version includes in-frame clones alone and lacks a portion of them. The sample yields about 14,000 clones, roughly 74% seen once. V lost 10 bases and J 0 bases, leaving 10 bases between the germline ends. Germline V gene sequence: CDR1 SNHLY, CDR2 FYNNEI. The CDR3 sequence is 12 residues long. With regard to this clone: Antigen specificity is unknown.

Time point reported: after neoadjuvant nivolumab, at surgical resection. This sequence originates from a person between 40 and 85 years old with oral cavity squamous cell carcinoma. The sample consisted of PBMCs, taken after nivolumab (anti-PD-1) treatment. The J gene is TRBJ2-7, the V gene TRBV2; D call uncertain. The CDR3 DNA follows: TGTGCCACCTCTAAGAGCTCCTACGAGCAGTACTTC. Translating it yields CATSKSSYEQYF. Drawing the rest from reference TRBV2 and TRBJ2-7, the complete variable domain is EPEVTQTPSHQVTQMGQEVILRCVPISNHLYFYWYRQILGQKVEFLVSFYNNEISEKSEIFDDQFSVERPDGSNFTLKIRSTKLEDSAMYFCATSKSSYEQYFGPGTRLTVT.